Sequencing of this T cell receptor (beta chain) was carried out in a study of blood T cell repertoires in COVID-19. On the study more broadly: Sample material is recorded as cDNA or gDNA derived from T cells, B-cell-depleted T cells, or PBMCs.

Trimming cost V 2 bases and J 5 bases, with 10 bases left between them. The CDR3 is made up of 13 amino acids. Per the germline V gene, CDR1 is MNHEY and CDR2 is SMNVEV (reference sequence). Participant-reported clinical history was the basis for cohort assignment. In the original analysis: Estimates of nucleated cell counts were drawn from the amplification of reference gene primers. Profiled with immunoSEQ multiplex PCR; TCRdb holds only in-frame clones, not every one. The V and J calls and the clone size are those of that table, but D and trimming were determined from the DNA. The repertoire consists of hundreds of thousands of clones, with over 75% occurring once and the leading ten covering approximately 1.7%.

The receptor was isolated from a middle-aged man who had recovered from COVID-19. The sample comprised PBMCs or T cells enriched from blood (not recorded which). This chain uses TRBV27 with TRBJ2-7; no firm D call. CDR3: CASSLAQADEQYF. The CDR3, as DNA: TGTGCCAGCAGTTTAGCCCAGGCTGACGAGCAGTACTTC.